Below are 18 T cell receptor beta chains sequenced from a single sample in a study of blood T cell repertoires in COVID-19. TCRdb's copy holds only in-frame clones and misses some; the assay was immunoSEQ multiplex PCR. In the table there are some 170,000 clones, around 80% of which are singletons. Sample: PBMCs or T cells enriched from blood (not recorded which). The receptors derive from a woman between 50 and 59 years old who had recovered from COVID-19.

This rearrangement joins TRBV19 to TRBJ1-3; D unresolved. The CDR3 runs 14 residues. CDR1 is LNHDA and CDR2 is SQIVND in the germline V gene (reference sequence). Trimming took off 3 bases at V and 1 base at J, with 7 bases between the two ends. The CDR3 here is CASSIAVSGNTIYF. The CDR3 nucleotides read TGTGCCAGTAGTATCGCGGTATCTGGAAACACCATATATTTT.

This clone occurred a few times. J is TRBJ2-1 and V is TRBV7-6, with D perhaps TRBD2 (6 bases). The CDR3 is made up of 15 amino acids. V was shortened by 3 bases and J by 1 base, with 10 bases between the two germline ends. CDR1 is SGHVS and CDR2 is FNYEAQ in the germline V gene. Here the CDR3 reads CASSFRDLSYNEQFF. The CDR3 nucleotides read TGTGCCAGCAGCTTTCGGGACTTATCCTACAATGAGCAGTTCTTC.

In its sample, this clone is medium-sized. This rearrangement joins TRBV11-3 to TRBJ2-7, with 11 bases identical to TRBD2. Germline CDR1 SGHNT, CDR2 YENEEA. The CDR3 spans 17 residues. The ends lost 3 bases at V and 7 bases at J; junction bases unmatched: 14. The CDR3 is CASSFSIAGGPGWEQYF. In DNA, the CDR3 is TGTGCCAGCAGCTTCTCTATAGCGGGAGGGCCCGGATGGGAGCAGTACTTC.

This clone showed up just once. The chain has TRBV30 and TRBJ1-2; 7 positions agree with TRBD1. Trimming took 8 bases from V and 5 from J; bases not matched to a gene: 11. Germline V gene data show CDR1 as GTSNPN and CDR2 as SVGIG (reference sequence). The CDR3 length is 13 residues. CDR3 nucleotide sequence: TGTGCCACCCCTTCACAGGGGTGGTATGGCTACACCTTC. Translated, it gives CATPSQGWYGYTF.

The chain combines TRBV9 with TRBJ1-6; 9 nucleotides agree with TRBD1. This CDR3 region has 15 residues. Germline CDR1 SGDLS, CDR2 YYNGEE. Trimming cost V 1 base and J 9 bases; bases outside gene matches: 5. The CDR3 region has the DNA TGTGCCAGCAGCGTAAGGGACAGGGCAGGTTCACCCCTCCACTTT. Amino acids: CASSVRDRAGSPLHF.

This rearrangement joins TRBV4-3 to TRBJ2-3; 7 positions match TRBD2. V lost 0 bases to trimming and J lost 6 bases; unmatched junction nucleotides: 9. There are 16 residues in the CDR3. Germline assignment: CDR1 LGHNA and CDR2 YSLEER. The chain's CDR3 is CASSQDGAGAGDTQYF. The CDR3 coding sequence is TGCGCCAGCAGCCAAGATGGGGCGGGAGCAGGGGATACGCAGTATTTT.

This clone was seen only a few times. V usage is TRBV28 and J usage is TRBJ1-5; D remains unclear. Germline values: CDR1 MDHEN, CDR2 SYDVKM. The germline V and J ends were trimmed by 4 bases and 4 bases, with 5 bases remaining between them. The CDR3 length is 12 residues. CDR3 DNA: TGTGCCAGCAGTTCGGTGAATCAGCCCCAGCATTTT. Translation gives CASSSVNQPQHF.

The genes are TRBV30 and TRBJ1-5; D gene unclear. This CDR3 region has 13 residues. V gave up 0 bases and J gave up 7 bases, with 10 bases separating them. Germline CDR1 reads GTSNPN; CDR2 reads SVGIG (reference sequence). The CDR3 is CAWSVGPQQPQHF. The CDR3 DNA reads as TGTGCCTGGAGTGTGGGCCCTCAACAGCCCCAGCATTTT.

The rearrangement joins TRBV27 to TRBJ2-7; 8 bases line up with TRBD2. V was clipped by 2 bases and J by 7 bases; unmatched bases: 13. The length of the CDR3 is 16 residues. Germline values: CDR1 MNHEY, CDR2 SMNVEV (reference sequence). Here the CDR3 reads CASSLRQREQNREQYF. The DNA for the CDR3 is TGTGCCAGCAGTTTAAGACAGCGGGAGCAAAACCGAGAGCAGTACTTC.

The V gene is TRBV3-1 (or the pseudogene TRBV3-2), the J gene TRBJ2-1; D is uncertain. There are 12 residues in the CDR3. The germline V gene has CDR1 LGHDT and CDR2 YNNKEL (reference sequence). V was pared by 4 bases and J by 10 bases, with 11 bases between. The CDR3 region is CASSPDAREQFF. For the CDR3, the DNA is TGTGCCAGCAGCCCAGACGCACGGGAGCAGTTCTTC.

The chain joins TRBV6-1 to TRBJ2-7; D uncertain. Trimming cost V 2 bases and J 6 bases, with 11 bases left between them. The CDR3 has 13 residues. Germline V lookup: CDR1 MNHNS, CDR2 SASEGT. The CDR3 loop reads CASSETVPLEQYF. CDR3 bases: TGTGCCAGCAGTGAAACTGTTCCTCTCGAGCAGTACTTC.

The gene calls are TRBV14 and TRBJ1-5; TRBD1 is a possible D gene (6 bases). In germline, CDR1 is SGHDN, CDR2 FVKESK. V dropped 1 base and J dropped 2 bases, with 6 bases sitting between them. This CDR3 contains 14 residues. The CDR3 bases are TGTGCCAGCAGCCAAGGACAGGGCAATCAGCCCCAGCATTTT. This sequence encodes CASSQGQGNQPQHF.

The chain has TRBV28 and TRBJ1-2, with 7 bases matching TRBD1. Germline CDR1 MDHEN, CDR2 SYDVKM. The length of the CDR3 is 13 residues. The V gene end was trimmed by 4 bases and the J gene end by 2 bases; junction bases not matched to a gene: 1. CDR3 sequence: CASSSTGNYGYTF. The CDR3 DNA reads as TGTGCCAGCAGTTCGACAGGGAACTATGGCTACACCTTC.

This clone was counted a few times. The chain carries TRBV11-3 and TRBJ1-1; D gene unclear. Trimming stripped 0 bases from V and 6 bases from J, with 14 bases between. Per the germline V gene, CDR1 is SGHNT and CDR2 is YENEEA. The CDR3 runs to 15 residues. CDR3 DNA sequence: TGTGCCAGCAGCTTAGATTCCGGGGATTGGTCTGAAGCTTTCTTT. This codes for CASSLDSGDWSEAFF. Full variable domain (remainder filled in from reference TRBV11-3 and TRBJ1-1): EAGVVQSPRYKIIEKKQPVAFWCNPISGHNTLYWYLQNLGQGPELLIRYENEEAVDDSQLPKDRFSAERLKGVDSTLKIQPAELGDSAVYLCASSLDSGDWSEAFFGQGTRLTVV.

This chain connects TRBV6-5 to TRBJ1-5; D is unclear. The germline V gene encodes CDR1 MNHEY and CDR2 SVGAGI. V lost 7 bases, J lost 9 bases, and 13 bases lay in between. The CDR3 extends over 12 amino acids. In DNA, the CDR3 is TGTGCCAGCACAGGTAGTCAAGTGCCCCAGCATTTT. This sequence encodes CASTGSQVPQHF.

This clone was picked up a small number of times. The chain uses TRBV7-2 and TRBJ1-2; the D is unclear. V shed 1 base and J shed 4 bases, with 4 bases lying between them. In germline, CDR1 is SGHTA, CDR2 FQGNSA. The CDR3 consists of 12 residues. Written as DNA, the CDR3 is TGTGCCAGCAGCTTAGATCGCTATGGCTACACCTTC. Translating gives CASSLDRYGYTF.

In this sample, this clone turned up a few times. The CDR3 sequence: CASSLLRGGETQYF. CDR3 nucleotides: TGTGCCAGCAGTTTATTAAGGGGAGGGGAGACCCAGTACTTC. J is TRBJ2-5 and V is TRBV27; 7 nucleotides match TRBD2. The CDR3 is made up of 14 amino acids. Per the germline V gene, CDR1 is MNHEY and CDR2 is SMNVEV (reference sequence). V trimming: 1 base; J trimming: 5 bases; junction bases outside the gene matches: 4.

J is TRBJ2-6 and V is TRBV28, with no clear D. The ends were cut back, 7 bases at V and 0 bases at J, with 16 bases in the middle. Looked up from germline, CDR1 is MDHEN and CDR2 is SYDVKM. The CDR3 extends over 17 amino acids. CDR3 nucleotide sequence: TGTGCCAGCACGCATGTTAACCCGAGCTCTGGGGCCAACGTCCTGACTTTC. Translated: CASTHVNPSSGANVLTF.